These T cell receptor beta chains were read from a single sample in a study of blood T cell repertoires in COVID-19. Profiling relied on immunoSEQ multiplex PCR, and the TCRdb table lists in-frame clones only, not all of them. The data show approximately 270,000 clones, 70% to 90% seen once. The material sequenced was PBMCs or T cells enriched from blood (not recorded which). These receptor sequences come from a woman in her thirties with acute COVID-19. The CDR3 runs from the conserved cysteine through the conserved F or W. A D gene is named only where the DNA matches it firmly. Where a row states a size, it is once, few, many or the class of an expanded clone; other rows omit it.

-,TRBV7-8,few,TRBJ1-1,CASNSPNTEAFF,TGTGCCAGCAACTCCCCGAACACTGAAGCTTTCTTT
-,TRBV2,-,TRBJ2-7,CASSEDLTLTSYEQYF,TGTGCCAGCAGTGAAGACCTGACATTAACCTCCTACGAGCAGTACTTC
TRBD1,TRBV6-2/TRBV6-3,-,TRBJ1-1,CASSGQGHTEAFF,TGTGCCAGCAGTGGACAGGGGCACACTGAAGCTTTCTTT
-,TRBV6-5,-,TRBJ1-1,CASSYHRYDTEAFF,TGTGCCAGCAGTTACCACAGGTACGACACTGAAGCTTTCTTT
-,TRBV9,-,TRBJ2-7,CASSVGGGAYEQYF,TGTGCCAGCAGCGTGGGAGGGGGAGCCTACGAGCAGTACTTC
-,TRBV3-1/TRBV3-2,-,TRBJ2-7,CASSQGLTYEQYF,TGTGCCAGCAGCCAAGGACTAACCTACGAGCAGTACTTC
-,TRBV27,-,TRBJ2-1,CASSFNPRGSVFNEQFF,TGTGCCAGCAGTTTCAACCCGAGGGGGAGTGTATTTAATGAGCAGTTCTTC
TRBD1,TRBV15,-,TRBJ2-3,CATSRKTGGGTDTQYF,TGTGCCACCAGCAGGAAGACAGGGGGCGGTACAGATACGCAGTATTTT
-,TRBV5-1,-,TRBJ2-3,CASSLVGEGTDTQYF,TGCGCCAGCAGCTTAGTGGGAGAGGGCACAGATACGCAGTATTTT
-,TRBV11-2,-,TRBJ2-3,CASSPTTDTQYF,TGTGCCAGCAGCCCTACCACAGATACGCAGTATTTT
-,TRBV6-2/TRBV6-3,few,TRBJ2-2,CASSYPPGELFF,TGTGCCAGCAGTTATCCTCCGGGGGAGCTGTTTTTT
TRBD1,TRBV27,-,TRBJ1-1,CASSLTGGTEAFF,TGTGCCAGCAGTCTGACAGGGGGAACTGAAGCTTTCTTT
-,TRBV28,-,TRBJ1-2,CASSSADGANYGYTF,TGTGCCAGCAGTTCCGCCGACGGAGCAAACTATGGCTACACCTTC
-,TRBV28,-,TRBJ2-2,CASSLYPELRNTGELFF,TGTGCCAGCAGTTTATATCCCGAACTTAGGAACACCGGGGAGCTGTTTTTT
TRBD1,TRBV24-1,-,TRBJ2-6,CATGGQGAPGANVLTF,TGTGCCACCGGAGGGCAGGGGGCGCCTGGGGCCAACGTCCTGACTTTC
-,TRBV29-1,-,TRBJ1-1,CSGGGRMNTEAFF,TGCAGCGGGGGGGGCCGAATGAACACTGAAGCTTTCTTT
TRBD2,TRBV13,-,TRBJ2-2,CASSLEGLGLDSGSSTGELFF,TGTGCCAGCAGCTTAGAAGGGTTGGGATTGGATAGCGGGAGCAGCACCGGGGAGCTGTTTTTT
TRBD2,TRBV6-1,-,TRBJ2-3,CASSEVELASTDTQYF,TGTGCCAGCAGTGAGGTGGAACTAGCGAGCACAGATACGCAGTATTTT
-,TRBV28,-,TRBJ2-3,CASITADTQYF,TGTGCCAGCATTACAGCAGATACGCAGTATTTT
-,TRBV25-1,-,TRBJ1-6,CASSEYRSPLHF,TGTGCCAGCAGTGAATATCGTTCACCCCTCCACTTT
TRBD1,TRBV28,-,TRBJ2-2,CASSLGKGAVTGELFF,TGTGCCAGCAGTTTAGGGAAGGGGGCTGTCACCGGGGAGCTGTTTTTT
TRBD1,TRBV6-2/TRBV6-3,-,TRBJ2-1,CASSRDRGPYNEQFF,TGTGCCAGCAGCCGGGACAGGGGGCCCTACAATGAGCAGTTCTTC
TRBD2,TRBV9,-,TRBJ2-3,CASSVGSSGTTDTQYF,TGTGCCAGCAGCGTAGGGAGTAGCGGGACAACAGATACGCAGTATTTT
-,TRBV18,-,TRBJ2-2,CASSFRIGDTGELFF,TGTGCCAGCTCCTTTCGGATCGGGGACACCGGGGAGCTGTTTTTT
TRBD1,TRBV5-1,-,TRBJ2-1,CASSLVQGNYNEQFF,TGCGCCAGCAGCTTGGTACAGGGGAATTACAATGAGCAGTTCTTC
-,TRBV28,-,TRBJ1-1,CASSSVEGTEAFF,TGTGCCAGCAGTTCGGTTGAGGGAACTGAAGCTTTCTTT
-,TRBV6-4,once,TRBJ1-2,CASSDYLGRGYTF,TGTGCCAGCAGTGACTATCTTGGGAGGGGCTACACCTTC
TRBD1,TRBV6-5,-,TRBJ1-4,CASSLRGSNEKLFF,TGTGCCAGCAGTCTCAGGGGGAGTAATGAAAAACTGTTTTTT
-,TRBV18,-,TRBJ1-2,CASSPVREANYGYTF,TGTGCCAGCTCACCGGTCAGGGAAGCTAACTATGGCTACACCTTC
-,TRBV27,-,TRBJ1-5,CASSPRTEYSNQPQHF,TGTGCCAGCAGTCCGAGGACAGAATATAGCAATCAGCCCCAGCATTTT
-,TRBV7-3,-,TRBJ2-3,CASSLARGDTQYF,TGTGCCAGCAGCTTAGCCCGCGGGGATACGCAGTATTTT
-,TRBV11-3,-,TRBJ2-2,CASSLGATNTGELFF,TGTGCCAGCAGCTTAGGGGCAACGAACACCGGGGAGCTGTTTTTT
TRBD1,TRBV19,-,TRBJ2-1,CASSIGDRGFNEQFF,TGTGCCAGTAGTATTGGGGACAGGGGCTTTAATGAGCAGTTCTTC